This TCR beta chain came from a study of OX40 agonist ivuxolimab in advanced cancers. Sequencing used immunoSEQ multiplex PCR; TCRdb keeps in-frame clones, though not all of them. The data hold about 77,000 clones, with 90% to 95% observed a single time. Overall study results and limits: Within 6 weeks, CD4+ and CD8+ blood T cells expanded clonally at 0.1 to 3.0 mg/kg.

There are 14 residues in the CDR3. The J segment lost 6 bases and the V segment lost 0 bases, leaving 4 bases of the junction unmatched. Per germline, CDR1 KGHSH and CDR2 LQKENI. This clone showed up just once. The antigen remains unidentified. The origin of this receptor is an adult with an advanced solid tumor such as melanoma, head and neck, liver or kidney cancer. The sample was CD4+ or CD8+ T cells sorted from blood, taken in a trial of the OX40 agonist ivuxolimab. The rearrangement links TRBV18 to TRBJ2-7; 8 nucleotides align to TRBD1. The CDR3 nucleotides read TGTGCCAGCTCACCACCTGCAGGGGGCCGCGAGCAGTACTTC. Translating gives CASSPPAGGREQYF.